These 5 T cell receptor beta chains were sequenced from one sample in a study of shared clonotypes between healthy human individuals. TCRdb keeps only in-frame clones here, not all; method: immunoSEQ multiplex PCR. The sample shows 450,000 to 500,000 clones, roughly 80% of them seen only once. Sample: PBMCs. These receptors were collected from a woman aged 40 to 50 in good health. Some clones in this sample may be carry-over from other donors' samples.

The V call is TRBV29-1, the J call TRBJ2-7; possibly TRBD1 or TRBD2 for D (6 bases each). V lost 0 bases and J 3 bases, leaving 12 bases between the germline ends. This CDR3 region has 14 residues. The V gene's germline CDR1 is SQVTM and CDR2 ANQGSEA. The DNA of the CDR3 is TGCAGCGTTGAAGATCCGAAGGGGGGCTACGAGCAGTACTTC. Protein sequence: CSVEDPKGGYEQYF.

Comments on this clone: Compared with germline, one end of the junction differs, possibly owing to a read error. Other DNA sequences of this sample code for an identical CDR3. The chain is built from TRBV28 and TRBJ2-5; D could derive from TRBD1 or TRBD2 (5 bases each). Germline CDR1 reads MDHEN; CDR2 reads SYDVKM. There are 13 residues in the CDR3. The CDR3 loop reads CASSLGPQETQHF. In DNA form, the CDR3 reads TGTGCTAGCAGTTTGGGACCCCAAGAGACCCAGCACTTC.

For this clone: It may be a read error: a sequence one base away is much more abundant. The rearrangement joins TRBV28 to TRBJ1-5, with 9 bases matching TRBD1. The CDR3 is 14 residues long. Germline V gives CDR1 MDHEN, CDR2 SYDVKM. This CDR3 is CTTERQGVGQPQHF. DNA for the CDR3: TGTACCACCGAACGACAGGGGGTGGGTCAGCCCCAGCATTTT.

This chain uses TRBV28 with TRBJ1-1, with 8 bases fitting TRBD1. The germline V gene encodes CDR1 MDHEN and CDR2 SYDVKM. Unmatched junction bases numbered 8, after V lost 5 bases and J lost 6 bases. The CDR3 consists of 14 residues. CDR3 in amino acids: CASSPRTGYAEAFF. In DNA form, the CDR3 reads TGTGCCAGCAGTCCCAGGACAGGGTACGCTGAAGCTTTCTTT.

In the case of this clone: A far bigger clonotype differs at one base, so this is likely a read error. The V call is TRBV5-1, the J call TRBJ1-4; D ambiguous. The germline V gene has CDR1 SGHRS and CDR2 YFSETQ. This CDR3 is 13 amino acids long. V lost 1 base to trimming and J lost 2 bases, with 3 bases between them. For the CDR3, the DNA is TGCGCCAGCAGCTTGAGCACTAATGAAAAACTGTTTTTT. Amino acids: CASSLSTNEKLFF. Full variable domain (rest looked up from reference TRBV5-1 and TRBJ1-4): KAGVTQTPRYLIKTRGQQVTLSCSPISGHRSVSWYQQTPGQGLQFLFEYFSETQRNKGNFPGRFSGRQFSNSRSEMNVSTLELGDSALYLCASSLSTNEKLFFGSGTQLSVL.